These 25 T cell receptor beta chains were sequenced from one sample in a study of shared clonotypes between healthy human individuals. This table comes from immunoSEQ multiplex PCR, and its TCRdb copy is limited to in-frame clones, with some not included. The sample contains 2 million to 3 million clones, approximately 90% of which appear only once. Material: naive CD4+ T cells sorted from blood. Subset defined: CD45RA+ positively selected. All receptors come from a man between 18 and 29 years old in good health.

V is TRBV27 and J is TRBJ1-4, with 7 bases that match TRBD1. V shed 2 bases and J 8 bases; nucleotides not matched to a gene: 11. The CDR3 is made up of 16 amino acids. Germline V gene lookup returns CDR1 MNHEY and CDR2 SMNVEV (reference sequence). The CDR3 DNA reads TGTGCCAGCAGTTTAACTGACGCAGGGGGTCACGAAAAACTGTTTTTT. Translation: CASSLTDAGGHEKLFF.

This chain links TRBV27 with TRBJ1-6; a possible D gene is TRBD1 (5 bases). There are 14 residues in the CDR3. Trimming removed 3 bases at V and 7 bases at J, with 10 bases between. Germline CDR1 reads MNHEY; CDR2 reads SMNVEV (reference sequence). The CDR3 DNA is TGTGCCAGCAGTTTGGGACTTCGCAATTCACCCCTCCACTTT. Translating gives CASSLGLRNSPLHF.

This rearrangement joins TRBV5-1 to TRBJ1-1, with D hard to call. CDR3 length: 14 residues. V was pared by 5 bases and J by 4 bases, with 15 bases between. The V gene's germline CDR1 is SGHRS and CDR2 YFSETQ. CDR3 residues: CASSSFWIGTEAFF. CDR3 DNA: TGCGCCAGCAGTTCCTTCTGGATCGGCACTGAAGCTTTCTTT.

This chain links TRBV11-2 with TRBJ2-7; 9 bases fit TRBD1. Germline CDR1 reads SGHAT; CDR2 reads FQNNGV. This CDR3 has 15 residues. V lost 4 bases to trimming and J lost 7 bases; unmatched junction nucleotides: 11. CDR3 DNA: TGTGCCAGCAGCTCGAAGCCGGGGACAGGGTCTGAGCAGTACTTC. Its translation is CASSSKPGTGSEQYF.

The chain links TRBV6-1 to TRBJ1-4, with 8 bases that match TRBD1. V lost 6 bases and J lost 6; bases outside the gene matches: 6. In germline, CDR1 is MNHNS, CDR2 SASEGT. CDR3 length equals 14 residues. CDR3 sequence reads: CASSWTGRDEKLFF. The CDR3 bases are TGTGCCAGCAGCTGGACAGGGAGGGATGAAAAACTGTTTTTT.

Note on this clone: The same CDR3 is also encoded by other DNA sequences in this sample. The genes are TRBV25-1 and TRBJ2-5; D might be TRBD1 or TRBD2, each matching 5 bases. This CDR3 is built from 12 residues. Trimming pared 6 bases from V and 4 bases from J, leaving 9 bases between. The germline V gene has CDR1 MGHDK and CDR2 SYGVNS. The CDR3 region has the DNA TGTGCCAGCAGGTCTGGGGGAGAGACCCAGTACTTC. Its translation is CASRSGGETQYF.

The genes are TRBV6-1 and TRBJ2-2; 7 bases agree with TRBD1. CDR3 size: 15 residues. The germline V gene has CDR1 MNHNS and CDR2 SASEGT. Germline trimming cut 2 bases from V and 4 bases from J; bases unmatched to any gene: 4. The CDR3 spells CASSELRQGTGELFF. The DNA for the CDR3 is TGTGCCAGCAGTGAACTCCGACAGGGCACCGGGGAGCTGTTTTTT.

In regard to this clone: This same CDR3 is encoded by further DNA sequences in the sample. The gene calls are TRBV5-1 and TRBJ1-6, with D perhaps matching TRBD1 (5 bases). In germline, CDR1 is SGHRS, CDR2 YFSETQ. The length of the CDR3 is 15 residues. The V gene lost 0 bases and the J gene lost 5 bases, with 9 bases spanning the gap. The CDR3 bases are TGCGCCAGCAGCTTGGCCGGCAGGGATAATTCACCCCTCCACTTT. Protein product: CASSLAGRDNSPLHF. The full variable domain, its missing parts supplied by reference TRBV5-1 and TRBJ1-6, is KAGVTQTPRYLIKTRGQQVTLSCSPISGHRSVSWYQQTPGQGLQFLFEYFSETQRNKGNFPGRFSGRQFSNSRSEMNVSTLELGDSALYLCASSLAGRDNSPLHFGNGTRLTVT.

The genes are TRBV30 and TRBJ1-6, with D uncertain. Germline V gives CDR1 GTSNPN, CDR2 SVGIG (reference sequence). The CDR3 spans 14 residues. With 2 bases removed from V and 7 bases from J, the gap between germline ends came to 12 bases. The CDR3 DNA is TGTGCCTGGAGTTCAGGCCTTGGAAATTCACCCCTCCACTTT. It yields the protein CAWSSGLGNSPLHF.

The CDR3 is CASGGPLPGTEAFF. The CDR3 nucleotides are TGTGCCAGCGGTGGACCTTTACCGGGCACTGAAGCTTTCTTT. The V call is TRBV25-1, the J call TRBJ1-1; D is undetermined. CDR1 is MGHDK and CDR2 is SYGVNS in the germline V gene. The V end lost 8 bases, the J end lost 4 bases, and 17 bases lay between the germline ends. CDR3 size: 14 residues.

The rearrangement links TRBV7-3 to TRBJ2-5, with D possibly being TRBD1 (7 bases). Germline V gene sequence: CDR1 SGHTA, CDR2 FQGTGA. The CDR3 is 17 residues long. The V gene lost 1 base and the J gene lost 4 bases, with 19 bases spanning the gap. For the CDR3, the DNA is TGTGCCAGCAGCTTAATTGGTTCAGGAGGGGGCGCAGAGACCCAGTACTTC. This codes for CASSLIGSGGGAETQYF.

V usage is TRBV2 and J usage is TRBJ2-2; 11 bases are a match to TRBD1. V gave up 10 bases and J gave up 4 bases; unmatched junction bases: 5. Germline CDR1 reads SNHLY; CDR2 reads FYNNEI. This CDR3 comprises 14 residues. CDR3 protein: CATRGQGVTGELFF. CDR3 in DNA: TGTGCCACAAGGGGACAGGGGGTCACCGGGGAGCTGTTTTTT.

The count of this clone is one. Additional DNA sequences in this sample encode the identical CDR3. The rearrangement joins TRBV11-2 to TRBJ2-5; D gene unclear. CDR3 length: 11 amino acids. CDR1 is SGHAT, CDR2 FQNNGV, per germline. V lost 4 bases, J lost 8 bases, and 8 bases lay in between. CDR3 in amino acids: CASSSTGTQYF. The CDR3 bases are TGTGCCAGCAGCTCGACCGGAACCCAGTACTTC.

J is TRBJ2-2 and V is TRBV30; D is unclear. The CDR3 spans 13 residues. Germline V CDR1 and CDR2: GTSNPN, SVGIG (reference sequence). With 4 bases removed from V and 2 bases from J, the gap between germline ends came to 8 bases. Here the CDR3 reads CAWKSLNTGELFF. Written as DNA, the CDR3 is TGTGCCTGGAAGTCCCTAAACACCGGGGAGCTGTTTTTT. The variable domain in full, completed from reference TRBV30 and TRBJ2-2, reads SQTIHQWPATLVQPVGSPLSLECTVEGTSNPNLYWYRQAAGRGLQLLFYSVGIGQISSEVPQNLSASRPQDRQFILSSKKLLLSDSGFYLCAWKSLNTGELFFGEGSRLTVL.

The V call is TRBV27, the J call TRBJ2-7, with 10 bases identical to TRBD1. J gave up 2 bases and V 5 bases, and 9 bases lay outside the gene matches. CDR1 and CDR2 (germline): MNHEY, SMNVEV (reference sequence). The CDR3 consists of 16 residues. The CDR3 DNA sequence: TGTGCCAGCAGTGGATTCGACAGGGGGCAGGCCTACGAGCAGTACTTC. Encoded protein: CASSGFDRGQAYEQYF.

This clone showed up just a few times. The chain uses TRBV28 and TRBJ1-5, with 7 bases identical to TRBD1. The germline V gene encodes CDR1 MDHEN and CDR2 SYDVKM. This CDR3 has 15 amino acids. Losses at the gene ends were 6 bases for V and 4 bases for J; bases not matched to a gene: 9. The CDR3 DNA reads as TGTGCCAGCAGGACCTCGGACAGGCCTAATCAGCCCCAGCATTTT. This translates into CASRTSDRPNQPQHF.

The count of this clone is one. This chain links TRBV6-1 with TRBJ2-2; TRBD1 might be the D (7 bases). The CDR3 spans 15 residues. The V and J ends lost 6 bases and 7 bases respectively, with 18 bases between them. CDR1 and CDR2 from the germline V gene are MNHNS and SASEGT. The CDR3 loop reads CASRETGKDYGELFF. The CDR3 DNA sequence: TGTGCCAGCAGAGAGACAGGGAAGGACTACGGGGAGCTGTTTTTT.

The chain couples TRBV6-5 to TRBJ2-5; the D gene is possibly TRBD2 (6 bases). The germline V gene encodes CDR1 MNHEY and CDR2 SVGAGI. The ends were cut back, 6 bases at V and 2 bases at J, with 10 bases in the middle. This CDR3 region has 13 residues. In DNA, the CDR3 is TGTGCCAGCAGCGGGGGACTGCAAGAGACCCAGTACTTC. Encoded protein: CASSGGLQETQYF.

Turning to this clone: The sample holds other DNA sequences that translate to the same CDR3. The rearrangement links TRBV6-6 to TRBJ2-7; D unclear. The CDR3 has 14 amino acids. Germline CDR1 reads MNHNY; CDR2 reads SVGAGI (reference sequence). The germline V and J ends were trimmed by 3 bases and 2 bases, with 11 bases remaining between them. The chain's CDR3 is CASSYRLRPYEQYF. The CDR3 DNA sequence: TGTGCCAGCAGTTATCGGCTACGCCCCTACGAGCAGTACTTC.

The rearrangement links TRBV5-1 to TRBJ1-5, with 10 bases lining up with TRBD1. V dropped 2 bases and J dropped 5; count of bases not matched to a gene: 1. Germline CDR1 and CDR2: SGHRS and YFSETQ. The CDR3 consists of 14 residues. CDR3 sequence: CASSFGTGDQPQHF. The CDR3 region has the DNA TGCGCCAGCAGCTTCGGGACAGGGGATCAGCCCCAGCATTTT.

Of note for this clone: The sample has other DNA sequences that encode this CDR3 too. The chain joins TRBV19 to TRBJ1-4; 12 bases are shared with TRBD1. The germline V gene has CDR1 LNHDA and CDR2 SQIVND (reference sequence). The V gene end was trimmed by 6 bases and the J gene end by 7 bases; junction bases not matched to a gene: 3. The CDR3 runs to 14 residues. CDR3 nucleotide sequence: TGTGCCAGTAGGCCGGGACAGGGGGCTGAAAAACTGTTTTTT. Amino acids: CASRPGQGAEKLFF.

The chain combines TRBV6-1 with TRBJ1-5, with D maybe TRBD1 (6 bases). Per germline, CDR1 MNHNS and CDR2 SASEGT. This CDR3 is built from 15 residues. The V end lost 6 bases, the J end lost 2 bases, and 14 bases lay between the germline ends. The CDR3 DNA sequence: TGTGCCAGCAGGGACAGTTCGTTAGGCAATCAGCCCCAGCATTTT. Translation gives CASRDSSLGNQPQHF.

The CDR3 coding sequence is TGCGCCAGCAGCCAAGAACCTCCGGGACAGGGTGGTTCACCCCTCCACTTT. Translation gives CASSQEPPGQGGSPLHF. This chain connects TRBV4-1 to TRBJ1-6, with 9 bases matching TRBD1. Per the germline V gene, CDR1 is MGHRA and CDR2 is YSYEKL. Trimming at V came to 0 bases and at J to 9 bases, leaving 9 bases not matched to a gene. The CDR3 has 17 residues.

Worth noting for this clone: This specimen includes other DNA sequences encoding the same CDR3. The chain links TRBV2 to TRBJ2-7; 10 bases are a match to TRBD1. The CDR3 has 13 amino acids. Germline CDR1 reads SNHLY; CDR2 reads FYNNEI. The J segment lost 3 bases and the V segment lost 8 bases, leaving 4 bases of the junction unmatched. Here the CDR3 reads CASRDRGLYEQYF. The CDR3 bases are TGTGCCAGCCGGGACAGGGGTCTCTACGAGCAGTACTTC. The full variable domain, rest sourced from reference TRBV2 and TRBJ2-7, is EPEVTQTPSHQVTQMGQEVILRCVPISNHLYFYWYRQILGQKVEFLVSFYNNEISEKSEIFDDQFSVERPDGSNFTLKIRSTKLEDSAMYFCASRDRGLYEQYFGPGTRLTVT.

The gene calls are TRBV6-1 and TRBJ1-5; D unresolved. Germline CDR1 and CDR2: MNHNS and SASEGT. Trimming removed 5 bases at V and 3 bases at J, with 8 bases between. The CDR3 is 13 amino acids. The CDR3 protein is CASSPRDNQPQHF. In nucleotides, the CDR3 is TGTGCCAGCAGTCCCCGGGACAATCAGCCCCAGCATTTT.